This T cell receptor beta chain was sequenced for a study of blood T cell repertoires in COVID-19. About the study: COVID-19 samples from acute and convalescent phases originated in the United States, Italy and Spain.

Original processing methods: Reference gene primer amplification gave nucleated cell count estimates. Assay: immunoSEQ multiplex PCR; the TCRdb copy retains only in-frame clones and omits some. The V and J calls and clone size were taken over from that table, and D and trimming were inferred from the DNA. The repertoire holds about 350,000 clones, with roughly 86% as singletons. Membership in each cohort depended on participant-reported clinical history. It was within 2 weeks before study entry that exposed participants met a COVID-19 case. The V gene lost 4 bases and the J gene lost 2 bases, with 16 bases spanning the gap. Per germline, CDR1 WNHNN and CDR2 SYGVQD (reference sequence). CDR3 size: 16 residues.

The clonotype was recovered from a woman in her twenties or thirties who had been exposed to COVID-19. This sequence joins TRBV10-1 and TRBJ2-3; D is possibly TRBD2 (6 bases). The source material was PBMCs or T cells enriched from blood (not recorded which). The DNA for the CDR3 is TGCGCCAGCAGTGGACCCCCGGGGGTCTTCACAGATACGCAGTATTTT. Protein sequence: CASSGPPGVFTDTQYF.